One and the same sample provided the 30 T cell receptor beta chains below, sequenced in a study of blood T cell repertoires in COVID-19. Sequenced by immunoSEQ multiplex PCR; TCRdb stores in-frame clones only, minus some. Among 97,000 or so clones listed, almost 85% were seen once. Sequencing was performed on peripheral blood. Receptors originate from a man aged 40-55 years with active or convalescent COVID-19.

V is TRBV7-3 and J is TRBJ2-3; 8 bases align to TRBD2. The germline gives CDR1 SGHTA, CDR2 FQGTGA. The CDR3 contains 15 residues. Germline trimming cut 5 bases from V and 0 bases from J; bases unmatched to any gene: 4. CDR3 DNA: TGTGCCAGCAGCCGACTAGCGTCTAGCACAGATACGCAGTATTTT. This sequence encodes CASSRLASSTDTQYF.

This chain joins TRBV9 and TRBJ1-1; the D is unclear. The germline V and J ends were trimmed by 4 bases and 3 bases, with 10 bases remaining between them. From germline, CDR1 is SGDLS and CDR2 YYNGEE. CDR3 length equals 13 residues. The CDR3 DNA sequence: TGTGCCAGCAGCCCTACACGGGACACTGAAGCTTTCTTT. It specifies CASSPTRDTEAFF.

The chain links TRBV19 to TRBJ1-1; D is perhaps TRBD1 (5 bases). CDR1 is LNHDA and CDR2 is SQIVND in the germline V gene (reference sequence). V lost 7 bases and J 0 bases, leaving 18 bases between the germline ends. The CDR3 contains 16 residues. The CDR3 reads CASTPAPAGLNTEAFF. CDR3 nucleotides: TGTGCCAGTACCCCAGCGCCGGCAGGGCTGAACACTGAAGCTTTCTTT.

The CDR3, as DNA: TGTGCCAGCAGTGAGACAGGGGACACCGGGGAGCTGTTTTTT. Protein: CASSETGDTGELFF. The chain has TRBV6-4 and TRBJ2-2; 8 nucleotides agree with TRBD1. Losses at the gene ends were 3 bases for V and 3 bases for J; bases not matched to a gene: 0. The CDR3 totals 14 residues. Germline CDR1 and CDR2: MRHNA and SNTAGT.

This clone came up a few times. The chain has TRBV6-5 and TRBJ2-7, with D uncertain. Trimming removed 0 bases at V and 0 bases at J, with 9 bases between. CDR1 and CDR2 from the germline V gene are MNHEY and SVGAGI. This CDR3 comprises 15 residues. The CDR3 nucleotides are TGTGCCAGCAGTTACTCGAGAGGCCACTCCTACGAGCAGTACTTC. Protein: CASSYSRGHSYEQYF.

The table lists this clone with many counts. The chain combines TRBV6-7 with TRBJ1-5, with D unclear. TRBV6-7 is given ORF status, its function remaining uncertain. This CDR3 has 12 amino acids. The V end was cut by 2 bases, the J end by 7 bases, with 6 bases between. DNA for the CDR3: TGTGCCAGCAGTTACCTGGGCCAGCCCCAGCATTTT. Protein: CASSYLGQPQHF.

The gene calls are TRBV14 and TRBJ2-3; possibly TRBD1 for D (6 bases). CDR1 is SGHDN, CDR2 FVKESK, per germline. V was clipped by 1 base and J by 6 bases, with 23 bases between them. The CDR3 consists of 18 residues. For the CDR3, the DNA is TGTGCCAGCAGCCAAGCTCTGCTCCTGCGGCCAGGGGACGATACGCAGTATTTT. As protein: CASSQALLLRPGDDTQYF.

The chain carries TRBV18 and TRBJ1-1; D gene unclear. Trimming pared 4 bases from V and 1 base from J, leaving 13 bases between. Germline-derived CDR1 and CDR2 are KGHSH and LQKENI. The CDR3 length is 15 residues. CDR3 region: CASSRPGIPNTEAFF. The CDR3 nucleotides read TGTGCCAGCTCACGCCCCGGGATCCCGAACACTGAAGCTTTCTTT.

The CDR3 spells CASNLQGNTYGYTF. The CDR3 bases are TGTGCCAGCAATCTACAGGGGAATACCTATGGCTACACCTTC. This chain connects TRBV7-2 to TRBJ1-2; 7 bases are a match to TRBD1. The germline V gene encodes CDR1 SGHTA and CDR2 FQGNSA. The CDR3 consists of 14 residues. With 7 bases clipped from V and 4 bases from J, the junction kept 9 bases outside the gene matches. Combining the CDR3 with reference TRBV7-2 and TRBJ1-2 gives the whole variable domain GAGVSQSPSNKVTEKGKDVELRCDPISGHTALYWYRQSLGQGLEFLIYFQGNSAPDKSGLPSDRFSAERTGGSVSTLTIQRTQQEDSAVYLCASNLQGNTYGYTFGSGTRLTVV.

The rearrangement links TRBV9 to TRBJ2-1, with TRBD1 as a possible D gene (6 bases). CDR3 size: 16 residues. The V end was cut by 0 bases, the J end by 4 bases, with 14 bases between. The germline CDR1 and CDR2 sequences are SGDLS and YYNGEE. The CDR3 spells CASSVGVLGQYNEQFF. CDR3 DNA: TGTGCCAGCAGCGTAGGGGTGTTGGGACAATACAATGAGCAGTTCTTC. The variable domain in full, with the rest retrieved from reference TRBV9 and TRBJ2-1, is DSGVTQTPKHLITATGQRVTLRCSPRSGDLSVYWYQQSLDQGLQFLIQYYNGEERAKGNILERFSAQQFPDLHSELNLSSLELGDSALYFCASSVGVLGQYNEQFFGPGTRLTVL.

About this clone: One end of the junction varies from germline; a read error may be responsible. The rearrangement links TRBV5-8 to TRBJ1-2, with a possible D match to TRBD1 (6 bases). The germline V gene encodes CDR1 SGHTS and CDR2 YDEGEE. This CDR3 has 11 amino acids. In DNA, the CDR3 is TGTGCCAGCAGCTCACGACAGGCTCCCCTCTTC. Translation: CASSSRQAPLF.

The chain links TRBV7-2 to TRBJ1-5; weak D call: TRBD1 (5 bases). Germline loops: CDR1 SGHTA, CDR2 FQGNSA. The CDR3 is made up of 17 amino acids. The V gene lost 2 bases and the J gene lost 3 bases, with 17 bases spanning the gap. In DNA, the CDR3 is TGTGCCAGCAGCTTACTATCCCGGGGGGGGATCAATCAGCCCCAGCATTTT. Its translation is CASSLLSRGGINQPQHF.

The genes are TRBV6-5 and TRBJ2-7; D is perhaps TRBD2 (5 bases). The CDR3 runs to 15 residues. Trimming shortened V by 2 bases and J by 0 bases, and 11 bases separated the two germline ends. Germline lookup yields CDR1 MNHEY and CDR2 SVGAGI. CDR3 nucleotide sequence: TGTGCCAGCAGTTACAGCGGACTGGACTCCTACGAGCAGTACTTC. Translated: CASSYSGLDSYEQYF.

The gene calls are TRBV5-5 and TRBJ2-3; 12 nucleotides line up with TRBD1. Losses at the gene ends were 5 bases for V and 2 bases for J; bases not matched to a gene: 9. CDR1 SGHKS and CDR2 YYEKEE come from the germline V gene (reference sequence). The CDR3 extends over 17 amino acids. CDR3: CASSWYRDRGLTDTQYF. For the CDR3, the DNA is TGTGCCAGCAGTTGGTACCGGGACAGGGGGCTCACAGATACGCAGTATTTT.

The chain uses TRBV6-1 and TRBJ1-4; perhaps TRBD1 as D (5 bases). Germline V lookup: CDR1 MNHNS, CDR2 SASEGT. The CDR3 is 15 amino acids. V lost 3 bases, J lost 1 base, and 9 bases lay in between. This CDR3 reads CASSEAGLTNEKLFF. DNA of the CDR3: TGTGCCAGCAGTGAGGCAGGGTTAACTAATGAAAAACTGTTTTTT.

The chain joins TRBV5-1 to TRBJ1-2; D uncertain. The germline V and J ends were trimmed by 0 bases and 7 bases, with 13 bases remaining between them. This CDR3 spans 14 amino acids. Germline CDR1 is SGHRS and CDR2 is YFSETQ. CDR3 sequence: CASSLATTEAGYTF. CDR3 in DNA: TGCGCCAGCAGCTTGGCTACCACCGAGGCTGGCTACACCTTC.

V and J are TRBV3-1 (or the pseudogene TRBV3-2) and TRBJ2-1, with TRBD2 matching over 9 bases. Germline CDR1 reads LGHDT; CDR2 reads YNNKEL (reference sequence). The CDR3 consists of 18 residues. Trimming cost V 4 bases and J 4 bases; bases outside gene matches: 14. CDR3 sequence: CASSPFDFSGGSYNEQFF. The CDR3 nucleotides read TGTGCCAGCAGCCCCTTTGATTTTAGCGGGGGCTCATACAATGAGCAGTTCTTC.

The rearrangement joins TRBV5-8 to TRBJ1-1; D is undetermined. This CDR3 comprises 14 residues. Germline V gene data show CDR1 as SGHTS and CDR2 as YDEGEE. The germline V and J ends were trimmed by 1 base and 10 bases, with 17 bases remaining between them. CDR3 sequence (DNA): TGTGCCAGCAGCTTGACCAGGTCCCCGTCGATAGCTTTCTTT. Encoded protein: CASSLTRSPSIAFF.

The CDR3 here is CASRRTGGTGEKLFF. The CDR3 DNA is TGCGCCAGCAGGCGAACAGGGGGCACGGGTGAAAAACTGTTTTTT. The chain joins TRBV5-1 to TRBJ1-4, with 9 bases matching TRBD1. Trimming cost V 5 bases and J 7 bases; bases outside gene matches: 9. The length of the CDR3 is 15 residues. Germline assignment: CDR1 SGHRS and CDR2 YFSETQ.

The V and J genes are TRBV19 and TRBJ1-6, with D possibly matching TRBD1 (5 bases). This CDR3 is 18 amino acids long. The V and J ends lost 5 bases and 0 bases respectively, with 17 bases between them. Germline V gene data show CDR1 as LNHDA and CDR2 as SQIVND (reference sequence). CDR3 sequence reads: CASSPRTGGSSYNSPLHF. In DNA form, the CDR3 reads TGTGCCAGTAGTCCCAGGACCGGGGGGAGCTCCTATAATTCACCCCTCCACTTT.

The chain combines TRBV6-5 with TRBJ2-7, with D perhaps TRBD1 (8 bases). This CDR3 is built from 14 residues. V was cut by 6 bases and J by 2 bases, with 14 bases left in between. From germline, CDR1 is MNHEY and CDR2 SVGAGI. The chain's CDR3 is CASSLQGGPYEQYF. DNA of the CDR3: TGTGCCAGCAGCTTACAGGGGGGGCCCTACGAGCAGTACTTC.

This clone was picked up a small number of times. This rearrangement joins TRBV11-1 to TRBJ2-7, with 8 positions matching TRBD1. CDR3 length: 14 amino acids. With V trimmed by 3 bases and J by 6 bases, 7 bases remained unmatched. Germline loops: CDR1 SGHAT, CDR2 FQDESV (reference sequence). The CDR3 coding sequence is TGTGCCAGCAGCTTCCCGGGACAGGTCGGCGAGCAGTACTTC. Its protein is CASSFPGQVGEQYF.

The V call is TRBV7-2, the J call TRBJ2-5, with 11 bases identical to TRBD2. The CDR3 spans 16 residues. The junction had 12 bases not matched to a gene; V was cut back by 7 bases and J by 5 bases. CDR1 SGHTA and CDR2 FQGNSA come from the germline V gene. Written as DNA, the CDR3 is TGTGCCAGCACCCCGTTAGTAGCGGGGGGGCGGGAGACCCAGTACTTC. Amino acid sequence: CASTPLVAGGRETQYF. The variable domain in full, completed from reference TRBV7-2 and TRBJ2-5, reads GAGVSQSPSNKVTEKGKDVELRCDPISGHTALYWYRQSLGQGLEFLIYFQGNSAPDKSGLPSDRFSAERTGGSVSTLTIQRTQQEDSAVYLCASTPLVAGGRETQYFGPGTRLLVL.

This chain uses TRBV7-6 with TRBJ2-3; possibly TRBD1 for D (5 bases). Germline lookup yields CDR1 SGHVS and CDR2 FNYEAQ. Trimming removed 1 base from V and 0 bases from J, with 11 bases in between. The CDR3 has 16 amino acids. The CDR3: CASSLGTSVSTDTQYF. The CDR3 region has the DNA TGTGCCAGCAGCTTAGGGACATCAGTAAGCACAGATACGCAGTATTTT.

The chain is built from TRBV5-1 and TRBJ2-7, with D possibly being TRBD1 (6 bases). CDR1 is SGHRS and CDR2 is YFSETQ in the germline V gene. This CDR3 comprises 15 residues. The V end lost 0 bases, the J end lost 3 bases, and 13 bases lay between the germline ends. The CDR3 DNA reads as TGCGCCAGCAGCTTGGGACAGGTTGCTAACTACGAGCAGTACTTC. Translation: CASSLGQVANYEQYF.

The CDR3 DNA follows: TGTGCCAGCTCACCGTACGAAACTAGTTTAAAAGAGACCCAGTACTTC. Amino acid sequence: CASSPYETSLKETQYF. V is TRBV18 and J is TRBJ2-5, with D possibly TRBD2 on 5 matching bases. V was cut by 3 bases and J by 3 bases, with 17 bases left in between. The CDR3 contains 16 residues. Germline V gene lookup returns CDR1 KGHSH and CDR2 LQKENI.

This chain links TRBV19 with TRBJ1-2; tentatively, D is TRBD1 (6 bases). The CDR3 extends over 14 amino acids. Germline V CDR1 and CDR2: LNHDA, SQIVND (reference sequence). Trimming took 7 bases from V and 4 from J, leaving 16 bases between them. The CDR3 here is CASKLQGTAYGYTF. In DNA form, the CDR3 reads TGTGCCAGTAAACTACAGGGTACTGCCTATGGCTACACCTTC.

The V gene is TRBV14, the J gene TRBJ2-5, with D maybe TRBD1 (6 bases). Germline loops: CDR1 SGHDN, CDR2 FVKESK. This CDR3 has 14 amino acids. V lost 3 bases and J lost 5, with 13 bases in between. The CDR3 DNA is TGTGCCAGCAGCCACTGGCAGGGGTTTGAGACCCAGTACTTC. This codes for CASSHWQGFETQYF.

CDR3 DNA sequence: TGTGCCAGCAGCCAAGTGAGGACTAGCGGTTATGAGCAGTTCTTC. Amino acid sequence: CASSQVRTSGYEQFF. V is TRBV3-1 (or the pseudogene TRBV3-2) and J is TRBJ2-1; 10 bases fit TRBD2. This CDR3 region has 15 residues. V shed 1 base and J 8 bases; nucleotides not matched to a gene: 5. Germline lookup yields CDR1 LGHDT and CDR2 YNNKEL (reference sequence).

The chain is built from TRBV6-5 and TRBJ1-2, with 11 nucleotides matching TRBD1. This CDR3 contains 15 residues. Germline lookup yields CDR1 MNHEY and CDR2 SVGAGI. J lost 4 bases, V lost 3 bases, and 4 bases had no gene match. The CDR3 DNA is TGTGCCAGCAGTTATACCGGGACAGGGGGCTATGGCTACACCTTC. Translating it yields CASSYTGTGGYGYTF.